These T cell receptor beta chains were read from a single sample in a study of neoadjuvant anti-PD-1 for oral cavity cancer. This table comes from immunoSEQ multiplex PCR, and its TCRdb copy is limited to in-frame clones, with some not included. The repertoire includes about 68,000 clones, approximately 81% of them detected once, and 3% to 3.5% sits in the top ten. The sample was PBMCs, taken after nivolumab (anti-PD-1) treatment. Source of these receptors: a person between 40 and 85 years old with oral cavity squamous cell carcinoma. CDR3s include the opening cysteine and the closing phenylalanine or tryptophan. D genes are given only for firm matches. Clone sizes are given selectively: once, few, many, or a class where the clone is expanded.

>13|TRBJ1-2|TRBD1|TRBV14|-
TGTGCCAGCAGCCAGTGGCAGGGGGAGGGCTACACCTTC
CASSQWQGEGYTF
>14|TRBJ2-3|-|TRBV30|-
TGTGCCTGGAGTGAGATGGGGAAGCCAGATACGCAGTATTTT
CAWSEMGKPDTQYF
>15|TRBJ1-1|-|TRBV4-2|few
TGTGCCAGCAGCCAGGAGGCCACCCTGAACACTGAAGCTTTCTTT
CASSQEATLNTEAFF
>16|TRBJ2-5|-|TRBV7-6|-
TGTGCCAGCAGCTTAGGGAGTAGCGGCCCCCAAGAGACCCAGTACTTC
CASSLGSSGPQETQYF
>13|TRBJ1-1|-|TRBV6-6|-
TGTGCCAGCAGTAGCCGGGTGAACACTGAAGCTTTCTTT
CASSSRVNTEAFF
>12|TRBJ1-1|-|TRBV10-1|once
TGCGCCAGCAGTACTCCGGGAGGGCTCGCTTTCTTT
CASSTPGGLAFF
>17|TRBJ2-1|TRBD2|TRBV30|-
TGTGCCTTGAGGGGAGTAGCGGGAGCTCCGGGCTACAATGAGCAGTTCTTC
CALRGVAGAPGYNEQFF
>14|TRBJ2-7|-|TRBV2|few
TGTGCCAGCACCCTGGGGACGATTTCCTACGAGCAGTACTTC
CASTLGTISYEQYF
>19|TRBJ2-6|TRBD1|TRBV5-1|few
TGCGCCAGCAGCTTGGCTGGGACAGGGGGTTTCTCTGGGGCCAACGTCCTGACTTTC
CASSLAGTGGFSGANVLTF
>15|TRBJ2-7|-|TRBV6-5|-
TGTGCCAGCAGTTCGATGGGAGTGAGATCCTACGAGCAGTACTTC
CASSSMGVRSYEQYF
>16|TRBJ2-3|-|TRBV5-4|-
TGTGCCAGCAGCTTGGTTCACCAGTTCCTCGCAGATACGCAGTATTTT
CASSLVHQFLADTQYF
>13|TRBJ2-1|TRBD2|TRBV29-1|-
TGCAGCTACACGGGCGGGAGCGGGGGTGAGCAGTTCTTC
CSYTGGSGGEQFF
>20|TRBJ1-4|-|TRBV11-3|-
TGTGCCAGCACCCTACTCCCCAAGATCGGGACTCCCGGGGAGAATGAAAAACTGTTTTTT
CASTLLPKIGTPGENEKLFF
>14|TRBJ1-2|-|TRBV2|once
TGTGCCAGCAGTGAAGTTTGGGGGACGGAGGGCTACACCTTC
CASSEVWGTEGYTF
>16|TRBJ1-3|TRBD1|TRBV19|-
TGTGCCAGTAGTAGAAAATTGACAGGGGGCAAGGACACCATATATTTT
CASSRKLTGGKDTIYF
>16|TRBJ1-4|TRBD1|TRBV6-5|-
TGTGCCAGCAGTTACTCGATAGGGGGCGTCACTGAAAAACTGTTTTTT
CASSYSIGGVTEKLFF
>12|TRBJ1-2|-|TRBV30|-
TGTGCCTGGAGGTGGGGGAACTATGGCTACACCTTC
CAWRWGNYGYTF
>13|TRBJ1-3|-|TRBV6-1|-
TGTGCCAGCATGGTCGCCTCTGGAAACACCATATATTTT
CASMVASGNTIYF
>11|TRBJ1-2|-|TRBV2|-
TGTGCCAGCAGTTCAGGGTATGGCTACACCTTC
CASSSGYGYTF
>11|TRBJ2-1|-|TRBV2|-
TGTGCCAGCAGCGTGACGAATGAGCAGTTCTTC
CASSVTNEQFF
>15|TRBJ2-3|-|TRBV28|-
TGTGCCAGCAGTTTTTTAGCGGAGAGCACAGATACGCAGTATTTT
CASSFLAESTDTQYF
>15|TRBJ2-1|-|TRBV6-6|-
TGTGCCAGCAGTTTGCCGGGACAGAAGCGGGATGAGCAGTTCTTC
CASSLPGQKRDEQFF
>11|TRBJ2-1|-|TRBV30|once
TGTGCCTGGAGTGTAAGGGCCGGGGCGTTCTTC
CAWSVRAGAFF
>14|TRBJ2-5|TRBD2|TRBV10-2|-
TGCGCCAGCAGCCCGACTAGCGGGAGAGAGACCCAGTACTTC
CASSPTSGRETQYF
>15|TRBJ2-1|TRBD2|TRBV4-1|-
TGCGCCAGCAGCCAAGTCCTAGCGGGAGGGGGTGAGCAGTTCTTC
CASSQVLAGGGEQFF
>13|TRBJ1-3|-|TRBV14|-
TGTGCCAGCAGCCAAGTTAGTAGAAACACCATATATTTT
CASSQVSRNTIYF
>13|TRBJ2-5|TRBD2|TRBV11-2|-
TGTGCCAGCAACCTGGGAGGGGAAGAGACCCAGTACTTC
CASNLGGEETQYF
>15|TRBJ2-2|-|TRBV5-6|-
TGTGCCAGCAGCTTGCCAGGGGAGGGCACCGGGGAGCTGTTTTTT
CASSLPGEGTGELFF
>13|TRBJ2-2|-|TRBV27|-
TGTGCCAGCAGTTTTTCCCCACCCGGGGAGCTGTTTTTT
CASSFSPPGELFF
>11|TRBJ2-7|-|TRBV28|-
TGTGCCAGCAGTTTAGGCCTCCGGCAGTACTTC
CASSLGLRQYF
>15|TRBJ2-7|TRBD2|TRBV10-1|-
TGCGCCAGGAGAAGGAGCGGGGGGATCTCCTACGAGCAGTACTTC
CARRRSGGISYEQYF
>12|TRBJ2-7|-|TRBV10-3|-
TGTGCCATCAGTGAGGGATACGGCGAGCAGTACTTC
CAISEGYGEQYF
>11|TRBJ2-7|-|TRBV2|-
TGTGCCAGCAGGGCCGGCCTCGAGCAGTACTTC
CASRAGLEQYF
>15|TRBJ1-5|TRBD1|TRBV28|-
TGTGCCAGCAGTTCCTGGGACAGGGTGGTAGGGCCCCAGCATTTT
CASSSWDRVVGPQHF
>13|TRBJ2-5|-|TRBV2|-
TGTGCCAGCAGCTGGGGGTACCAAGAGACCCAGTACTTC
CASSWGYQETQYF
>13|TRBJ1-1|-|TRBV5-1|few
TGCGCCAGCAGCTTGAGTAAGAACACTGAAGCTTTCTTT
CASSLSKNTEAFF
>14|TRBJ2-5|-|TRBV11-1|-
TGTGCCAGCAGCCCCGTCGGGAACTCAAGGGAGCAGTACTTC
CASSPVGNSREQYF
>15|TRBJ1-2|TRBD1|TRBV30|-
TGTGCCTGGAGTCTCAAACAGGGGGCGATCTATGGCTACACCTTC
CAWSLKQGAIYGYTF
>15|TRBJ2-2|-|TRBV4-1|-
TGCGCCAGCAGCCAAGAACTGGGGAGCACCGGGGAGCTGTTTTTT
CASSQELGSTGELFF
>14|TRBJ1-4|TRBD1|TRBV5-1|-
TGCGCCAGCAGCCGACAGGGAAACCAAGAAAAACTGTTTTTT
CASSRQGNQEKLFF
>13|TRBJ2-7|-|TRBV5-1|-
TGCGCCAGCAGCCTCTCTGATAGTCAAGGGCAGTACTTC
CASSLSDSQGQYF
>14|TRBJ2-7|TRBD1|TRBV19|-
TGTGCCAGTAGCGTCGGGACAGGGTACTACGAGCAGTACTTC
CASSVGTGYYEQYF
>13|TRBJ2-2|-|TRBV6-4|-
TGTGCCAGCAGTGCGGGAGACACCGGGGAGCTGTTTTTT
CASSAGDTGELFF
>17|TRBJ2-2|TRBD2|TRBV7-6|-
TGTGCCAGCAGCGGGCTAGCGGGAGGATTACTCACCGGGGAGCTGTTTTTT
CASSGLAGGLLTGELFF
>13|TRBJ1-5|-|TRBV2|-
TGTGCCAGCAGTCGGGATTCTCGTCAGCCCCAGCATTTT
CASSRDSRQPQHF
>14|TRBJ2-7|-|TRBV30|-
TGTGCCTGGAGGGCCGGGACGATCTCCTACGAGCAGTACTTC
CAWRAGTISYEQYF
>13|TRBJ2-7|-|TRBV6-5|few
TGTGCCAGCAAAGCGTTAAGCTCCTACGAGCAGTACTTC
CASKALSSYEQYF
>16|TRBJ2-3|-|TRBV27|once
TGTGCCAGCCGAGGGTCGGGGCGGGAACCCCCAGATACGCAGTATTTT
CASRGSGREPPDTQYF
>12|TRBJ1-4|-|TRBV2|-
TGTGCCAGCAGGGGCTGGGAGGAAAAACTGTTTTTT
CASRGWEEKLFF
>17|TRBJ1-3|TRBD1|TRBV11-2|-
TGTGCCAGCAGCTTAACGACAGGGGGCGGATCTGGAAACACCATATATTTT
CASSLTTGGGSGNTIYF
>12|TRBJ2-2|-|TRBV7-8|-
TGTGCCAGCAGCTTATCCACCGGGGAGCTGTTTTTT
CASSLSTGELFF
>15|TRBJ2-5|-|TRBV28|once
TGTGCCAGCAGTTTTGGAATAGCGTCGCAAGAGACCCAGTACTTC
CASSFGIASQETQYF
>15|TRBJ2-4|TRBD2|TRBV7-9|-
TGTGCCAGCAGCTCGGGAGGAAGGGCCAAAAACATTCAGTACTTC
CASSSGGRAKNIQYF
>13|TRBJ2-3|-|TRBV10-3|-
TGTGCCATCAGTGAGTCGACGGCAGATACGCAGTATTTT
CAISESTADTQYF
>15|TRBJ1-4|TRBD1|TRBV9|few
TGTGCCAGCAGCGCCGCCGGGACAGGGCTCGAAAAACTGTTTTTT
CASSAAGTGLEKLFF
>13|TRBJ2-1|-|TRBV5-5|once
TGTGCCAGCAGCTTTAAGCAAGAGGATGAGCAGTTCTTC
CASSFKQEDEQFF